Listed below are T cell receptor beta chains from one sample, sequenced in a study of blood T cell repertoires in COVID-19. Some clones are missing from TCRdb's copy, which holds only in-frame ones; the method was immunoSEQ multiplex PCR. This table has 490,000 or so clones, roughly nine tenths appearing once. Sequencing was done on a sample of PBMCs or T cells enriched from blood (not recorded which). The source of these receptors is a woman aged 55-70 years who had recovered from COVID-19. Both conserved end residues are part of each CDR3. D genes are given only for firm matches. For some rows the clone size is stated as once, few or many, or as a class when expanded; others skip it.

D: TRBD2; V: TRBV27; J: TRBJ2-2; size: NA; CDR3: CASSPSGAGTGELFF; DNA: TGTGCCAGCAGTCCTAGCGGGGCCGGCACCGGGGAGCTGTTTTTT
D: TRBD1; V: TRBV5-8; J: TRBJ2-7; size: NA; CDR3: CASSFWTGVEQYF; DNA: TGTGCCAGCAGCTTCTGGACAGGGGTCGAGCAGTACTTC
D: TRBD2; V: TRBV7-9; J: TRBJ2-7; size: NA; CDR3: CASSLPFGLAGVHYEQYF; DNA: TGTGCCAGCAGCTTACCCTTCGGGCTAGCGGGGGTGCACTACGAGCAGTACTTC
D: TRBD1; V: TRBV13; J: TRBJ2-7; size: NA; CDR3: CASSLGDRESYEQYF; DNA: TGTGCCAGCAGCTTAGGAGACAGGGAATCCTACGAGCAGTACTTC
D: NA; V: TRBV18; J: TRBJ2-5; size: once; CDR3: CASSPGLEETQYF; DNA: TGTGCCAGCTCACCAGGACTCGAAGAGACCCAGTACTTC
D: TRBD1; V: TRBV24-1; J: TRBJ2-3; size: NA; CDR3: CATSDRWDRVTSSTDTQYF; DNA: TGTGCCACCAGTGATCGATGGGACAGAGTAACCTCTAGCACAGATACGCAGTATTTT
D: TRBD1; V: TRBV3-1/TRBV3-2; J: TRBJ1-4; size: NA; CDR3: CASSRNRGSNEKLFF; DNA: TGTGCCAGCAGCCGCAACAGGGGTTCTAATGAAAAACTGTTTTTT
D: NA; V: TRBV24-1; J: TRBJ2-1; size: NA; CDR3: CATSEPGFNEQFF; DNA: TGTGCCACCAGTGAGCCCGGGTTTAATGAGCAGTTCTTC
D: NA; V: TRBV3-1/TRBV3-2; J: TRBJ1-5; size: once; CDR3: CASSQGAVYQPQHF; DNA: TGTGCCAGCAGCCAAGGAGCGGTTTATCAGCCCCAGCATTTT
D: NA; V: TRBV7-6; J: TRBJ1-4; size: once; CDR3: CASSPTGGPLEKLFF; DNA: TGTGCCAGCAGCCCGACGGGGGGGCCTTTGGAAAAACTGTTTTTT
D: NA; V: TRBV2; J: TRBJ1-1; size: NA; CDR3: CASSERERAEAFF; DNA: TGTGCCAGCAGTGAGAGGGAGAGAGCTGAAGCTTTCTTT
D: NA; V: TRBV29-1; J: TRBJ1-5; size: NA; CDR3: CSVAGSNQPQHF; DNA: TGCAGCGTTGCAGGGTCCAATCAGCCCCAGCATTTT
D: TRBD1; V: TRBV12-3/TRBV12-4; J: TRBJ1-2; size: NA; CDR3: CASSQQGTGYTF; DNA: TGTGCCAGCAGTCAACAGGGGACCGGCTACACCTTC
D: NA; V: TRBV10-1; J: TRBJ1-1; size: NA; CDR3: CASSEDPGRTEAFF; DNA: TGCGCCAGCAGTGAGGATCCGGGTAGGACTGAAGCTTTCTTT
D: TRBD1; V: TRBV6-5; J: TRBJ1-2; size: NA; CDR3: CASSYSGQGKGYTF; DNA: TGTGCCAGCAGTTACTCGGGACAGGGTAAAGGCTACACCTTC
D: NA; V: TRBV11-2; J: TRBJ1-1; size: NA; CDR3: CASSFVQLNTEAFF; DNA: TGTGCCAGCAGCTTTGTACAGCTAAACACTGAAGCTTTCTTT
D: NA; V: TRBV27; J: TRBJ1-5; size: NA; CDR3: CASSRATPGDSNQPQHF; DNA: TGTGCCAGCAGCCGAGCGACCCCAGGGGACAGCAATCAGCCCCAGCATTTT
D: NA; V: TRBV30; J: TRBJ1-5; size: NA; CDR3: CAWSVRGYSNQPQHF; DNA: TGTGCCTGGAGTGTAAGGGGATATAGCAATCAGCCCCAGCATTTT
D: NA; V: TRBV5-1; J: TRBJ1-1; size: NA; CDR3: CASSLEGRNTEAFF; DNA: TGCGCCAGCAGCTTGGAGGGGCGAAACACTGAAGCTTTCTTT
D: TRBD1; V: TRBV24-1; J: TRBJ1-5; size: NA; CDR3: CATSGTGGWNQPQHF; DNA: TGTGCCACCAGTGGTACAGGGGGCTGGAATCAGCCCCAGCATTTT
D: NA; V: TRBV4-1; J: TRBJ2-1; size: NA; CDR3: CASSQQVSNPFDEQFF; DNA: TGCGCCAGCAGCCAACAAGTTAGCAATCCCTTCGATGAGCAGTTCTTC
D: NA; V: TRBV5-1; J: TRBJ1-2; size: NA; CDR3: CASSLGNEDGYTF; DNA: TGCGCCAGCAGCTTGGGCAATGAGGATGGCTACACCTTC
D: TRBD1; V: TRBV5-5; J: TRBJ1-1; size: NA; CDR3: CASSLPGTVNTEAFF; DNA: TGTGCCAGCAGCTTACCGGGGACAGTGAACACTGAAGCTTTCTTT
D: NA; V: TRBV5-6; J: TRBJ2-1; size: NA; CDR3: CASSLVRIGANEQFF; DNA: TGTGCCAGCAGCTTGGTGCGGATAGGGGCCAATGAGCAGTTCTTC
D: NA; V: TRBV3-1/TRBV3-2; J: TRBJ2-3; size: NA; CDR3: CASSQDRDSTDMQYF; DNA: TGTGCCAGCAGCCAAGATCGTGACAGCACAGATATGCAGTATTTT
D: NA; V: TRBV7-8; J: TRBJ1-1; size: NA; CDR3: CASSFRTVLNTEAFF; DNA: TGTGCCAGCAGCTTCCGGACAGTCCTAAACACTGAAGCTTTCTTT
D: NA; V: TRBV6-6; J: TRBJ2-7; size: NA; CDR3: CASSYAQGVDEQYF; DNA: TGTGCCAGCAGTTACGCACAGGGAGTCGACGAGCAGTACTTC
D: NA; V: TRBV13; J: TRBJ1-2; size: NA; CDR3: CASSSSGQMPDTF; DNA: TGTGCCAGCAGCTCTTCGGGACAAATGCCCGACACCTTC
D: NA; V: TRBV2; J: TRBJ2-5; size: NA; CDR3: CASRGFQGSQETQYF; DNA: TGTGCCAGCAGGGGGTTCCAGGGTTCCCAAGAGACCCAGTACTTC
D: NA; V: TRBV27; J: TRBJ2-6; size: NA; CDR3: CASSRTGPSFSGANVLTF; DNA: TGTGCCAGCAGTCGTACAGGGCCGTCTTTCTCTGGGGCCAACGTCCTGACTTTC
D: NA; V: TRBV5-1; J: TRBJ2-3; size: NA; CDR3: CASSLVSSTDTQYF; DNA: TGCGCCAGCAGCTTGGTATCCAGCACAGATACGCAGTATTTT
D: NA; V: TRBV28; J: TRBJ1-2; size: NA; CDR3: CASSLFPRGYTF; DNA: TGTGCCAGCAGTTTATTCCCCCGGGGCTACACCTTC
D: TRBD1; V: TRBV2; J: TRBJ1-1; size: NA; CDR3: CASSSDRGGMNTEAFF; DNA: TGTGCCAGCAGTTCCGACAGGGGAGGAATGAACACTGAAGCTTTCTTT
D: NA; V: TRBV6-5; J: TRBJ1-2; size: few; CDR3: CASSSLGARGYTF; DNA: TGTGCCAGCAGCTCCCTGGGGGCGAGAGGCTACACCTTC
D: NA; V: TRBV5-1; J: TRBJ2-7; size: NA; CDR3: CASSLGQSSYEQYF; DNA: TGCGCCAGCAGCTTGGGACAGTCCTCCTACGAGCAGTACTTC